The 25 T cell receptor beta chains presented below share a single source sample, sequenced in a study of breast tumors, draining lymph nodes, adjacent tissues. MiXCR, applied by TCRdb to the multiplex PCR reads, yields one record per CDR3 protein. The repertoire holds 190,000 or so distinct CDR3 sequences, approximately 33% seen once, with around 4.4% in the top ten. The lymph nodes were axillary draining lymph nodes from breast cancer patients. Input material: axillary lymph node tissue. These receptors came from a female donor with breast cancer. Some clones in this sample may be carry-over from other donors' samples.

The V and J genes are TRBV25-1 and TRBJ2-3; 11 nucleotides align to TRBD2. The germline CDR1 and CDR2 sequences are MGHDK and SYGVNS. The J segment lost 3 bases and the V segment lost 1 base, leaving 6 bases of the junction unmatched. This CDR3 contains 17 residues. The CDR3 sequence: CASSELTSGVGTDTQYF. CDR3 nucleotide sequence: TGTGCCAGCAGTGAATTGACTAGCGGGGTAGGAACAGATACGCAGTATTTT.

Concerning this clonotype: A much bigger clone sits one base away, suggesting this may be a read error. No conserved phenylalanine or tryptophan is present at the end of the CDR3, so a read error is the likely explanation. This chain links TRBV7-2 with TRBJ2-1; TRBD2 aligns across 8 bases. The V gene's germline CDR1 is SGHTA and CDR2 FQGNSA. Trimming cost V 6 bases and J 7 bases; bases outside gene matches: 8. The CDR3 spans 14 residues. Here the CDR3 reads CASSPGGAGNEQFL. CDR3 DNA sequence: TGTGCCAGCAGTCCCGGGGGGGCCGGAAATGAGCAGTTCCTC.

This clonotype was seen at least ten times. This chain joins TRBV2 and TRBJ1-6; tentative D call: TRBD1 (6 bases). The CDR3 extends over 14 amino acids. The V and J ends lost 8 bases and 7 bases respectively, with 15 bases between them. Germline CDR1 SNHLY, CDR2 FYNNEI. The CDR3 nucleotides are TGTGCCAGCGGCCTTGAGGGGGTGAATTCACCCCTCCACTTT. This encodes CASGLEGVNSPLHF.

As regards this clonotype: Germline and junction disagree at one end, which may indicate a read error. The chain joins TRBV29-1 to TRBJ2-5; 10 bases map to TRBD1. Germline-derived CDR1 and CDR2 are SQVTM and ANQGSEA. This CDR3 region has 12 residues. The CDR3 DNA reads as TGCAGCATTGACAGGGGGCTCAAGACCCAGTACTTC. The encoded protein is CSIDRGLKTQYF. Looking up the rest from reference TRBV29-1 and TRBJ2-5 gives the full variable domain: SAVISQKPSRDICQRGTSLTIQCQVDSQVTMMFWYRQQPGQSLTLIATANQGSEATYESGFVIDKFPISRPNLTFSTLTVSNMSPEDSSIYLCSIDRGLKTQYFGPGTRLLVL.

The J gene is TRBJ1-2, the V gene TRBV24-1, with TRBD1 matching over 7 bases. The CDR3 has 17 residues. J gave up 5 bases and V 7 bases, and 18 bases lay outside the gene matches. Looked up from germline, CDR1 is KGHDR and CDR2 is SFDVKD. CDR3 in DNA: TGTGCCACCAGGGACAGGCTCAACACCGGGGAGCTATATGGCTACACCTTC. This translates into CATRDRLNTGELYGYTF.

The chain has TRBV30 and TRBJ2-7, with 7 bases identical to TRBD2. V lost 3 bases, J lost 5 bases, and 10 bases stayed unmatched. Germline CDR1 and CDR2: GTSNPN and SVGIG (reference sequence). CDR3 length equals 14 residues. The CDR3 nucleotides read TGTGCCTGGAGCCTGGGCGGGGGACGGGACGAGCAGTACGTC. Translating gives CAWSLGGGRDEQYV.

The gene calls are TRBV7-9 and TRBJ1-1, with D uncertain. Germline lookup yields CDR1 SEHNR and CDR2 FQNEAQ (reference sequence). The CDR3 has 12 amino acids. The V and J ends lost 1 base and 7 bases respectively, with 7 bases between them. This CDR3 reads CASSLGRDEAFF. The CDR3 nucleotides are TGTGCCAGCAGCTTAGGAAGGGATGAAGCTTTCTTT.

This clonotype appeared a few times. CDR3 DNA sequence: TGCGCCAGCAGCTTGGTGGGGAGCGGGCAGTACTTC. Its translation is CASSLVGSGQYF. The chain recombines TRBV5-1 with TRBJ2-7, with D maybe TRBD2 (5 bases). This CDR3 has 12 amino acids. Trimming stripped 0 bases from V and 9 bases from J, with 10 bases between. Per germline, CDR1 SGHRS and CDR2 YFSETQ.

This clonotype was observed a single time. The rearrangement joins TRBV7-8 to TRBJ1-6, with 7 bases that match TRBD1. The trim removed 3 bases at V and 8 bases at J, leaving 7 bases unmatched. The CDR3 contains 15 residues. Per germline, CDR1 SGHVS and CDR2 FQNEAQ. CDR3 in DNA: TGTGCCAGCAGCTTCAGGGGGGGAGCGGATTCACCCCTCCACTTT. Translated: CASSFRGGADSPLHF.

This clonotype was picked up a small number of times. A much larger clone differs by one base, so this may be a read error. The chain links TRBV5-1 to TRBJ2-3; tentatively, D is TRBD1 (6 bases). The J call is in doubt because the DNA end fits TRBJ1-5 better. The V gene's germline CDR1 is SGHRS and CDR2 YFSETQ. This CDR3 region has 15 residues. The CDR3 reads CASSLPGGRGDTQHF. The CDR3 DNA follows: TGCGCCAGCAGCTTGCCGGGGGGGCGAGGAGATACGCAGCATTTT.

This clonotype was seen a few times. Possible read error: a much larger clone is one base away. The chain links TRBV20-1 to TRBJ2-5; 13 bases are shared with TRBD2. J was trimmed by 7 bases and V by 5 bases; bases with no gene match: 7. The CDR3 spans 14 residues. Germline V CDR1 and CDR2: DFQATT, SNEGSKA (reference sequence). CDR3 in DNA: TGCAGTGCTCCCGGGACTAGCGGGGCGGCGACCCAGTACTTC. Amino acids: CSAPGTSGAATQYF.

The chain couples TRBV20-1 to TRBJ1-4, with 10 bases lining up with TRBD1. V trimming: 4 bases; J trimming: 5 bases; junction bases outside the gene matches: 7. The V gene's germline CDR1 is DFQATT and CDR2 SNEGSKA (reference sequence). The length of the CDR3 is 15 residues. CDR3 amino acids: CSAIRQGAYNEKLFF. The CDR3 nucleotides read TGCAGTGCTATTAGACAGGGGGCCTACAATGAAAAACTGTTTTTT.

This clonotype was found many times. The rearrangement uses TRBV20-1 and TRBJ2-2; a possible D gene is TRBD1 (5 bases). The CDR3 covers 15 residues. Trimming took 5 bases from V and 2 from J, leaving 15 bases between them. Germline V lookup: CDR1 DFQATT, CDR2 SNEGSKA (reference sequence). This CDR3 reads CSALGAEANTGELFF. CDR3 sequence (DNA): TGCAGTGCTCTAGGGGCGGAAGCTAACACCGGGGAGCTGTTTTTT.

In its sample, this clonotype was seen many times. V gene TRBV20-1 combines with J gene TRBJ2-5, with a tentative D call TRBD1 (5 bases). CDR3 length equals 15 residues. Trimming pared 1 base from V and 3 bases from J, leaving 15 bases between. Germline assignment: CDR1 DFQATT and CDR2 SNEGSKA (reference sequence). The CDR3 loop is CSARALPQGKETQYF. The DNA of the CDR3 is TGCAGTGCTAGAGCCCTGCCCCAGGGAAAAGAGACCCAGTACTTC.

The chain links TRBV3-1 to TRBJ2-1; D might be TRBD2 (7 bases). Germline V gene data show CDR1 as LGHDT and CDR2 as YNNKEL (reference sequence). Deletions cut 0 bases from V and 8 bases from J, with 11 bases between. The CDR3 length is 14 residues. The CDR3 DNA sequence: TGTGCCAGCAGCCAAGATCAGGGGAGGGATGAGCAGTTCTTC. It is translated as CASSQDQGRDEQFF.

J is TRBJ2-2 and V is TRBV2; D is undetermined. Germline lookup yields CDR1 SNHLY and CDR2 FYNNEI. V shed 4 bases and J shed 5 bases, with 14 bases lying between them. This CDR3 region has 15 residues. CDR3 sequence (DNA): TGTGCCAGCAGTGTGGAACAGCAAGAGACCGGGGAGCTGTTTTTT. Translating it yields CASSVEQQETGELFF.

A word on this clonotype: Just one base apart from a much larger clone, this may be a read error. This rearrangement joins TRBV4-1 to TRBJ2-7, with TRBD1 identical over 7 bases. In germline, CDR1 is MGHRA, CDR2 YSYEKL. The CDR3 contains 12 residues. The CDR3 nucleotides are TGCGCCAGCAGCTCACGACAGGGCGAGCAGCACTTC. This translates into CASSSRQGEQHF.

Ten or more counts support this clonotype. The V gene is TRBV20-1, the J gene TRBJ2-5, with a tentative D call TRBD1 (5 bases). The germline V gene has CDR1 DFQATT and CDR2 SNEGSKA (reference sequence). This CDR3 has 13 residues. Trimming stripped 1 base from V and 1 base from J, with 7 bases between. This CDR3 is CSARADTQETQYF. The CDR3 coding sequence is TGCAGTGCTAGAGCGGACACCCAAGAGACCCAGTACTTC.

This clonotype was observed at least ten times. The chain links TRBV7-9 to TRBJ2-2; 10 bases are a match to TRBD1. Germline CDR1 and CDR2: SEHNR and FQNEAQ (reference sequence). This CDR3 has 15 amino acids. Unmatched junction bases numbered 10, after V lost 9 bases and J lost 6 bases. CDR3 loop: CASTQGDRGSGELFF. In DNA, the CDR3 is TGTGCCAGTACACAGGGGGACAGGGGCTCCGGGGAGCTGTTTTTT. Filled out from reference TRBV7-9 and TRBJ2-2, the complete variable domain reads DTGVSQNPRHKITKRGQNVTFRCDPISEHNRLYWYRQTLGQGPEFLTYFQNEAQLEKSRLLSDRFSAERPKGSFSTLEIQRTEQGDSAMYLCASTQGDRGSGELFFGEGSRLTVL.

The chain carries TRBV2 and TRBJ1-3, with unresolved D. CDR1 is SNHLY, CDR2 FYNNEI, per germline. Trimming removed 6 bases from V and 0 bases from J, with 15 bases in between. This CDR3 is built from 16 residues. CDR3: CASRGGLIRSGNTIYF. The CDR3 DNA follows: TGTGCCAGCAGGGGAGGACTCATCCGCTCTGGAAACACCATATATTTT.

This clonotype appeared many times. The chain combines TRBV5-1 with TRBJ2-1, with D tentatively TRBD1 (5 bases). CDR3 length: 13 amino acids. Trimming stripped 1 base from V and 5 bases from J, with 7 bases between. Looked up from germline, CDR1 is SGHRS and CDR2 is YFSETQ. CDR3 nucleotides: TGCGCCAGCAGCTTGATGGGGCACAATGAGCAGTTCTTC. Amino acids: CASSLMGHNEQFF.

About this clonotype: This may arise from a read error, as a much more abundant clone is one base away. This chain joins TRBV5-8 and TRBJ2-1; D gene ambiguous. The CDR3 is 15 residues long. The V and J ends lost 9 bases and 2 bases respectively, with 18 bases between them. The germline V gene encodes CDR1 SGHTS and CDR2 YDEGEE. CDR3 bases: TGTGCCAACCACCCTTCACCCTGGGCCTACAATGAGCAGTTCTTC. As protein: CANHPSPWAYNEQFF. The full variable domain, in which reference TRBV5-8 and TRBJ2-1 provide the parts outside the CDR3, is EAGVTQSPTHLIKTRGQQATLRCSPISGHTSVYWYQQALGLGLQFLLWYDEGEERNRGNFPPRFSGRQFPNYSSELNVNALELEDSALYLCANHPSPWAYNEQFFGPGTRLTVL.

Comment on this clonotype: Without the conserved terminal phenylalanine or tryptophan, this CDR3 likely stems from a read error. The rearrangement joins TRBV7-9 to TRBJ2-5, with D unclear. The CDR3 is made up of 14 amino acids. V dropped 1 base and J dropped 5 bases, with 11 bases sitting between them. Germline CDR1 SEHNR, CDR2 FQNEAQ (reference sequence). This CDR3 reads CASSLGSHAETQYL. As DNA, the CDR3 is TGTGCCAGCAGCTTAGGCAGTCATGCGGAGACCCAGTACCTC.

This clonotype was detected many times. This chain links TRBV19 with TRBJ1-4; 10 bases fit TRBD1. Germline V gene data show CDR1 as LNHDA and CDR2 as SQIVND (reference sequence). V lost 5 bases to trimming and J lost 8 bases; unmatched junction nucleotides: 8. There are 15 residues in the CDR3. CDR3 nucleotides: TGTGCCAGTAGTCCTGACAGGGGGCTGAAGGAAAAACTGTTTTTT. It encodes CASSPDRGLKEKLFF.

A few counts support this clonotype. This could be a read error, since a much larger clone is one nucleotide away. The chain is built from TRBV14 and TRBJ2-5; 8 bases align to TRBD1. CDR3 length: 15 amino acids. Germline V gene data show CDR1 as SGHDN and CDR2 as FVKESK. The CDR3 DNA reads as TGTGCCAGCAGCCAAGGCCGGACAGGGTCAGAGACCCCGTACTTC. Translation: CASSQGRTGSETPYF.